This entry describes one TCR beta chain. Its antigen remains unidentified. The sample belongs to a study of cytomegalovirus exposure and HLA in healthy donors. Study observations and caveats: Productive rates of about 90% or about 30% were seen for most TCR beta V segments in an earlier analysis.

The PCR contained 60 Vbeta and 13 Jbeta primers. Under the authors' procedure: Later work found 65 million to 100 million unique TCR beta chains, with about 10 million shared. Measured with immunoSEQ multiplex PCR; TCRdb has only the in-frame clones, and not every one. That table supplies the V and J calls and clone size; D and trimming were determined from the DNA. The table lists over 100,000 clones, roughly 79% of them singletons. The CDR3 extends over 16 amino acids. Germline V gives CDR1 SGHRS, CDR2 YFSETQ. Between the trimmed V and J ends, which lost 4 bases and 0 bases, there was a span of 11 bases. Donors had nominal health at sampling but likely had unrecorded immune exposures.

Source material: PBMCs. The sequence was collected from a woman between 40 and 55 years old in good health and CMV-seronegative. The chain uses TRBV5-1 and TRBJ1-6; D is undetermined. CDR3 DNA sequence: TGCGCCAGCAGCCTGGGCGCCCTCTCCTATAATTCACCCCTCCACTTT. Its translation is CASSLGALSYNSPLHF.